This T cell receptor beta chain came from a study of OX40 agonist ivuxolimab in advanced cancers. Assay used: immunoSEQ multiplex PCR; TCRdb lists only in-frame clones, some missing. The sample carries approximately 60,000 clones, approximately 84% recorded once. The CDR3 is made up of 14 amino acids. Germline V CDR1 and CDR2: MNHEY, SVGAGI. Trimming cost V 6 bases and J 11 bases, with 22 bases left between them. The source material was CD4+ or CD8+ T cells sorted from blood, sampled in a trial of the OX40 agonist ivuxolimab. The sequence came from an adult with an advanced solid tumor such as melanoma, head and neck, liver or kidney cancer. J is TRBJ1-1 and V is TRBV6-5; possible D gene TRBD1, 5 bases. CDR3 amino acids: CASSAPGQGRMAFF. The CDR3 coding sequence is TGTGCCAGCAGCGCCCCTGGCCAGGGTCGAATGGCTTTCTTT.